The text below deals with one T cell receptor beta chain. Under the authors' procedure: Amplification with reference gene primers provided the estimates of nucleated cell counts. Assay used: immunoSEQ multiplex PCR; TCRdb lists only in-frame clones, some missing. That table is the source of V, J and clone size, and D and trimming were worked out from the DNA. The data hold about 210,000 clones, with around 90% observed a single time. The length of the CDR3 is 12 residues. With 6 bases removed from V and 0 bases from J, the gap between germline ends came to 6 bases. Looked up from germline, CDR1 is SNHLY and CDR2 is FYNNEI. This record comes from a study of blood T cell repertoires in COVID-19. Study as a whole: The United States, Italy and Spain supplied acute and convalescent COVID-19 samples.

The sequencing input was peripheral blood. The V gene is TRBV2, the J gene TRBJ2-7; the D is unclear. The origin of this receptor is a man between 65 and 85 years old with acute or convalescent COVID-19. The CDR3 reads CASSSYSYEQYF. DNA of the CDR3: TGTGCCAGCAGCTCGTACTCCTACGAGCAGTACTTC.